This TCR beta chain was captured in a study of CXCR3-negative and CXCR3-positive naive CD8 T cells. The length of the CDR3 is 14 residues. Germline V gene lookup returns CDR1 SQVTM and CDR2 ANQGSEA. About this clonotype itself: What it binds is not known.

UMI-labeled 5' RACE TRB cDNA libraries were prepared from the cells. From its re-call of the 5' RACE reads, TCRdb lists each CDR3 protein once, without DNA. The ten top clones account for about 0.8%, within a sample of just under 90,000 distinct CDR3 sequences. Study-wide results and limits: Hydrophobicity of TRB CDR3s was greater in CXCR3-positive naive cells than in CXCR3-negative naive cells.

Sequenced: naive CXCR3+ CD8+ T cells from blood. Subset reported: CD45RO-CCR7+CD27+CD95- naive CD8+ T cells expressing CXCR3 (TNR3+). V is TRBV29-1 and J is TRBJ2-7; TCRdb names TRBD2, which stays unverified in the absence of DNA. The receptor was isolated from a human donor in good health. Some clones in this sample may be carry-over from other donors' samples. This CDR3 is CSATGTSFSYEQYF.